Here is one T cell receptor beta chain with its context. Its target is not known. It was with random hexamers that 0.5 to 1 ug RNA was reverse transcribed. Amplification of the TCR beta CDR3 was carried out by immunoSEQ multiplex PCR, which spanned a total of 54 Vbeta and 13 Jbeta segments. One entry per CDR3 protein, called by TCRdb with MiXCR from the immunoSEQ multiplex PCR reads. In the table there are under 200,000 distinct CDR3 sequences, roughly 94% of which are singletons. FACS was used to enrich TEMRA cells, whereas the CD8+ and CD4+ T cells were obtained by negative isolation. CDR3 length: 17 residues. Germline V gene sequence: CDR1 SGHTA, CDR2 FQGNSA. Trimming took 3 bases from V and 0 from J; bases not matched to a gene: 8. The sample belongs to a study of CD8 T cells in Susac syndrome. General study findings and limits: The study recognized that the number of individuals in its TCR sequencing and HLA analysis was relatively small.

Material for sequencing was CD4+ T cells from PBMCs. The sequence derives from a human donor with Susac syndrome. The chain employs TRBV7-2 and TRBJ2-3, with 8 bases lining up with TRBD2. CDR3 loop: CASSLGLGAFSTDTQYF. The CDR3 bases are TGTGCCAGCAGCTTGGGACTAGGCGCTTTTAGCACAGATACGCAGTATTTT.